The sequence of this T cell receptor beta chain was determined in a study of blood T cell repertoires in COVID-19. Study-level background: Some COVID-19 samples were acute and others convalescent; all came from the United States, Italy and Spain. The analysed material was cDNA or gDNA that came from T cells, B-cell-depleted T cells, or PBMCs.

In this sample, this clone turned up a few times. Libraries were prepared by immunoSEQ multiplex PCR; TCRdb keeps only in-frame clonotypes and omits some of them. The table has about 260,000 clones, over 70% seen once; the top ten hold approximately 1.6%. The CDR3 is made up of 18 amino acids. J was trimmed by 7 bases and V by 6 bases; bases with no gene match: 19. In germline, CDR1 is KGHSH, CDR2 LQKENI. This chain links TRBV18 with TRBJ1-2, with TRBD1 identical over 11 bases. This clonotype was sampled from a woman between 40 and 50 years old who had recovered from COVID-19. What was sequenced was peripheral blood. CDR3 loop: CASSDRGRRDEKLGGYTF. CDR3 DNA sequence: TGTGCCAGCTCGGACAGGGGGCGGCGGGATGAGAAGTTAGGTGGCTACACCTTC.